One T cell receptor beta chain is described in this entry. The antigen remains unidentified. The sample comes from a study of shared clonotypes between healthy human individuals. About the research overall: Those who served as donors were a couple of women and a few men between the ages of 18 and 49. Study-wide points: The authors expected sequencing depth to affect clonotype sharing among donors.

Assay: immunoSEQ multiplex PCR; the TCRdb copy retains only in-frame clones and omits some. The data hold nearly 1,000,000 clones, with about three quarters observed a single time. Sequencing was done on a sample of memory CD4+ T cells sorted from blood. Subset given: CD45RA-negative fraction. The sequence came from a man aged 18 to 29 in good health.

The CDR3 region has the DNA TGTGCCAGCAGCCAACTACCTCAGGGGGCCCCTGAAGCTTTCTTT. It specifies CASSQLPQGAPEAFF. The V and J genes are TRBV4-2 and TRBJ1-1; TRBD1 matches 8 bases. The CDR3 covers 15 residues. Germline V gives CDR1 LGHNA, CDR2 YNFKEQ. The V segment lost 2 bases and the J segment 6 bases; nucleotides outside the gene matches: 8.